The 10 T cell receptor beta chains listed next were all sequenced from one sample in a study of response to subunit inactivated influenza vaccine. Using its own MiXCR run on the RT-PCR reads, TCRdb lists one record per CDR3 protein. The top ten hold around 12% of the sample, which has 500,000 to 550,000 distinct CDR3 sequences, around 7.7% seen once. The sequences come from PBMCs from blood, collected around 25 months after vaccination. Receptors were obtained from a man between 50 and 69 years old who received an inactivated influenza vaccine.

The rearrangement links TRBV24-1 to TRBJ2-1; 11 bases map to TRBD2. Germline CDR1 is KGHDR and CDR2 is SFDVKD. With V trimmed by 2 bases and J by 7 bases, 6 bases remained unmatched. This CDR3 contains 16 residues. This CDR3 is CATSDWSSGRTNEQFF. The CDR3 DNA sequence: TGTGCCACCAGTGATTGGTCTAGCGGGAGGACTAATGAGCAGTTCTTC.

This clonotype was detected ten times or more. This chain joins TRBV28 and TRBJ2-1; 10 bases are a match to TRBD2. Germline-derived CDR1 and CDR2 are MDHEN and SYDVKM. The CDR3 is made up of 16 amino acids. Losses at the gene ends were 5 bases for V and 4 bases for J; bases not matched to a gene: 8. For the CDR3, the DNA is TGTGCCAGCAGTAAACTAGCGGGGATAAAATACAATGAGCAGTTCTTC. This gives the protein CASSKLAGIKYNEQFF.

This clonotype has a handful of counts. The chain links TRBV20-1 to TRBJ1-2, with a weak D call TRBD1 (5 bases). The germline V gene has CDR1 DFQATT and CDR2 SNEGSKA (reference sequence). Trimming took off 5 bases at V and 10 bases at J, with 23 bases between the two ends. This CDR3 comprises 14 residues. The CDR3 sequence: CSAAGTGNDGIYTF. DNA of the CDR3: TGCAGTGCTGCTGGGACTGGGAACGATGGTATCTACACCTTC.

The chain joins TRBV7-2 to TRBJ1-2, with a tentative D call TRBD1 (5 bases). Trimming removed 9 bases at V and 2 bases at J, with 13 bases between. This CDR3 contains 13 residues. Germline V gene sequence: CDR1 SGHTA, CDR2 FQGNSA. The CDR3, as DNA: TGTGCCAGTAAATGGGAGGGGAACTATGGCTACACCTTC. It encodes CASKWEGNYGYTF. Together with reference TRBV7-2 and TRBJ1-2, the CDR3 gives the full variable domain: GAGVSQSPSNKVTEKGKDVELRCDPISGHTALYWYRQSLGQGLEFLIYFQGNSAPDKSGLPSDRFSAERTGGSVSTLTIQRTQQEDSAVYLCASKWEGNYGYTFGSGTRLTVV.

The chain recombines TRBV11-2 with TRBJ2-3; possibly TRBD2 for D (6 bases). Deletions cut 2 bases from V and 6 bases from J, with 18 bases between. Per germline, CDR1 SGHAT and CDR2 FQNNGV. The CDR3 covers 16 residues. The DNA of the CDR3 is TGTGCCAGCAGCTTAACCCAACTAGCTACGAGGGATACGCAGTATTTT. Amino acid sequence: CASSLTQLATRDTQYF.

The gene calls are TRBV27 and TRBJ1-2; D may be TRBD1 (6 bases). The V gene's germline CDR1 is MNHEY and CDR2 SMNVEV (reference sequence). V was clipped by 4 bases and J by 3 bases, with 9 bases between them. This CDR3 is 13 amino acids long. The CDR3, as DNA: TGTGCCAGCAGTTATACAGGGTACTATGGCTACACCTTC. Encoded protein: CASSYTGYYGYTF.

This chain connects TRBV28 to TRBJ2-3, with TRBD2 matching 16 bases. V dropped 6 bases and J dropped 7; count of bases not matched to a gene: 7. Germline V gives CDR1 MDHEN, CDR2 SYDVKM. CDR3 size: 16 residues. The DNA of the CDR3 is TGTGCCAGCAGCCCGGGACTAGCGGGAGGGCGATATACGCAGTATTTT. Translation: CASSPGLAGGRYTQYF.

The chain employs TRBV20-1 and TRBJ2-1; TRBD2 is a possible D gene (6 bases). CDR3 length equals 14 residues. Germline lookup yields CDR1 DFQATT and CDR2 SNEGSKA (reference sequence). V lost 3 bases, J lost 10 bases, and 19 bases lay in between. The CDR3 sequence: CSASKDGGFKEQFF. The CDR3 coding sequence is TGCAGTGCTAGTAAGGACGGAGGGTTCAAGGAGCAGTTCTTC.

There are a few counts of this clonotype. V gene TRBV2 combines with J gene TRBJ2-7; D assignment may be TRBD1 or TRBD2 (5 bases each). Germline loops: CDR1 SNHLY, CDR2 FYNNEI. Trimming took off 8 bases at V and 7 bases at J, with 15 bases between the two ends. The CDR3 extends over 12 amino acids. The CDR3, as DNA: TGTGCCAGCGGGGACGGGCTTGGGGAGCAGTACTTC. It specifies CASGDGLGEQYF.

This clonotype has ten or more counts. The chain joins TRBV20-1 to TRBJ1-5; TRBD1 matches 8 bases. V lost 4 bases, J lost 0 bases, and 11 bases stayed unmatched. The CDR3 totals 17 residues. The V gene's germline CDR1 is DFQATT and CDR2 SNEGSKA (reference sequence). The CDR3 DNA sequence: TGCAGTGCTACAACTCGACAGGGGCTTAATAGCAATCAGCCCCAGCATTTT. Protein sequence: CSATTRQGLNSNQPQHF.